Shown below are 29 T cell receptor beta chains from a single sample sequenced in a study of blood T cell repertoires in COVID-19. Sequencing was performed with immunoSEQ multiplex PCR; in TCRdb, only in-frame clones are kept and a portion is missing. The repertoire has about 500,000 clones, 85% to 90% of them found once; the top ten carry roughly 1%. The sample taken for sequencing was peripheral blood. These receptors all come from a man aged 18-30 years with COVID-19, enrolled during active disease.

V gene TRBV6-5 combines with J gene TRBJ2-3, with TRBD2 matching 8 bases. J gave up 1 base and V 11 bases, and 11 bases lay outside the gene matches. CDR1 is MNHEY, CDR2 SVGAGI, per germline. The CDR3 loop spans 15 amino acids. Written as DNA, the CDR3 is TGTGCCGGGAAATCGGGAGGGCCGGGCACAGATACGCAGTATTTT. Its translation is CAGKSGGPGTDTQYF.

The chain couples TRBV19 to TRBJ2-3, with no clear D. Trimming pared 5 bases from V and 1 base from J, leaving 16 bases between. The germline V gene encodes CDR1 LNHDA and CDR2 SQIVND (reference sequence). CDR3 length equals 16 residues. CDR3 bases: TGTGCCAGTAGTTCCCTTAGCCGTCCCGGCACAGATACGCAGTATTTT. It specifies CASSSLSRPGTDTQYF.

The chain uses TRBV19 and TRBJ1-1, with D possibly TRBD1 on 6 matching bases. V dropped 7 bases and J dropped 2 bases, with 20 bases sitting between them. Germline V lookup: CDR1 LNHDA, CDR2 SQIVND (reference sequence). This CDR3 is 16 amino acids long. Here the CDR3 DNA reads TGTGCCAGTACCCGATTATACCGGGACAAAAACACTGAAGCTTTCTTT. Translated, it gives CASTRLYRDKNTEAFF.

This clone was seen once. V usage is TRBV6-5 and J usage is TRBJ1-1; TRBD1 aligns across 9 bases. The CDR3 loop spans 13 amino acids. Losses at the gene ends were 10 bases for V and 4 bases for J; bases not matched to a gene: 7. Germline V CDR1 and CDR2: MNHEY, SVGAGI. The DNA of the CDR3 is TGTGCCATCTCGGCGACAGGGGGCACTGAAGCTTTCTTT. It is translated as CAISATGGTEAFF.

This chain connects TRBV3-1 (or the pseudogene TRBV3-2) to TRBJ1-2; D unresolved. Germline-derived CDR1 and CDR2 are LGHDT and YNNKEL (reference sequence). Trimming cost V 1 base and J 2 bases, with 11 bases left between them. The CDR3 is 15 residues long. CDR3 bases: TGTGCCAGCAGCCAAGGGGTTACAGAGAACTATGGCTACACCTTC. This codes for CASSQGVTENYGYTF.

The V and J genes are TRBV29-1 and TRBJ1-2; tentatively, D is TRBD1 (6 bases). Per germline, CDR1 SQVTM and CDR2 ANQGSEA. CDR3 size: 14 residues. The V and J ends lost 4 bases and 1 base respectively, with 13 bases between them. CDR3 region: CSVVGTTSNYGYTF. CDR3 nucleotides: TGCAGCGTTGTGGGGACAACAAGTAACTATGGCTACACCTTC. The entire variable domain, with the rest obtained from reference TRBV29-1 and TRBJ1-2, is as follows: SAVISQKPSRDICQRGTSLTIQCQVDSQVTMMFWYRQQPGQSLTLIATANQGSEATYESGFVIDKFPISRPNLTFSTLTVSNMSPEDSSIYLCSVVGTTSNYGYTFGSGTRLTVV.

The chain is built from TRBV4-2 and TRBJ1-1; 8 bases match TRBD1. Germline V gene data show CDR1 as LGHNA and CDR2 as YNFKEQ. V lost 3 bases, J lost 4 bases, and 4 bases stayed unmatched. The CDR3 loop spans 14 amino acids. This chain's CDR3 is CASSQPGQGTEAFF. The CDR3 DNA reads TGTGCCAGCAGCCAGCCCGGACAGGGCACTGAAGCTTTCTTT.

This clone was seen only a few times. The chain recombines TRBV27 with TRBJ2-1; tentatively, D is TRBD1 (5 bases). The CDR3 sequence is 15 residues long. Trimming stripped 2 bases from V and 6 bases from J, with 14 bases between. Germline CDR1 reads MNHEY; CDR2 reads SMNVEV (reference sequence). The CDR3: CASSLTAGPGNEQFF. The CDR3, as DNA: TGTGCCAGCAGTTTAACGGCAGGGCCTGGCAATGAGCAGTTCTTC.

J is TRBJ2-3 and V is TRBV5-1, with 10 bases identical to TRBD2. Germline CDR1 and CDR2: SGHRS and YFSETQ. The junction had 10 bases not matched to a gene; V was cut back by 4 bases and J by 8 bases. This CDR3 is built from 15 residues. For the CDR3, the DNA is TGCGCCAGCAGCCCGGAAGAGCGGGGGGGCGCTACGCAGTATTTT. It translates to CASSPEERGGATQYF.

J is TRBJ1-1 and V is TRBV6-5, with D possibly TRBD1 on 5 matching bases. Per germline, CDR1 MNHEY and CDR2 SVGAGI. There are 14 residues in the CDR3. V lost 6 bases to trimming and J lost 2 bases, with 13 bases between them. CDR3 in amino acids: CASSVEGANTEAFF. Written as DNA, the CDR3 is TGTGCCAGCAGCGTCGAAGGGGCAAACACTGAAGCTTTCTTT.

The chain has TRBV27 and TRBJ2-1; 9 nucleotides align to TRBD2. Trimming at V came to 3 bases and at J to 2 bases, leaving 5 bases not matched to a gene. This CDR3 has 16 residues. CDR1 is MNHEY, CDR2 SMNVEV, per germline (reference sequence). CDR3 in amino acids: CASSFVSGGPYNEQFF. For the CDR3, the DNA is TGTGCCAGCAGTTTCGTTAGCGGGGGACCCTACAATGAGCAGTTCTTC.

The chain has TRBV10-3 and TRBJ1-1; D gene unclear. CDR1 and CDR2 (germline): ENHRY, SYGVKD. With 0 bases removed from V and 4 bases from J, the gap between germline ends came to 9 bases. CDR3 length equals 14 residues. The DNA of the CDR3 is TGTGCCATCAGTGAGTCTGAGGGTTTCACTGAAGCTTTCTTT. It yields the protein CAISESEGFTEAFF.

The chain uses TRBV7-9 and TRBJ2-1; 9 nucleotides match TRBD1. Trimming took 5 bases from V and 7 from J; bases not matched to a gene: 9. Germline-derived CDR1 and CDR2 are SEHNR and FQNEAQ (reference sequence). The CDR3 spans 15 residues. The CDR3 here is CASSPRQGGKNEQFF. The DNA of the CDR3 is TGTGCCAGCAGCCCTAGACAGGGGGGAAAGAATGAGCAGTTCTTC.

V gene TRBV6-5 combines with J gene TRBJ2-7; possible D gene TRBD2, 6 bases. Per the germline V gene, CDR1 is MNHEY and CDR2 is SVGAGI. This CDR3 has 13 residues. Deletions cut 6 bases from V and 3 bases from J, with 12 bases between. The CDR3 DNA follows: TGTGCCAGCAGACCGGGACTCCGCTACGAGCAGTACTTC. This translates into CASRPGLRYEQYF.

This clone was recorded only once. The gene calls are TRBV18 and TRBJ2-4; D is possibly TRBD2 (5 bases). This CDR3 spans 12 amino acids. V was cut by 0 bases and J by 9 bases, with 6 bases left in between. Per germline, CDR1 KGHSH and CDR2 LQKENI. The CDR3 DNA is TGTGCCAGCTCACCACCCAGCGGCATTCAGTACTTC. Residues: CASSPPSGIQYF.

Note on this clone: Other DNA sequences from this sample encode an identical CDR3 as well. The chain has TRBV5-1 and TRBJ2-1; 9 bases agree with TRBD2. This CDR3 has 16 residues. J lost 6 bases, V lost 1 base, and 8 bases had no gene match. Germline CDR1 reads SGHRS; CDR2 reads YFSETQ. CDR3 nucleotides: TGCGCCAGCAGCTTGCTGGCGGGGGGGCCGAGCAATGAGCAGTTCTTC. Translation: CASSLLAGGPSNEQFF.

This chain uses TRBV6-5 with TRBJ2-7; TRBD2 is a possible D gene (6 bases). V was trimmed by 6 bases and J by 2 bases, leaving 17 bases between them. This CDR3 has 15 amino acids. Per germline, CDR1 MNHEY and CDR2 SVGAGI. CDR3: CASREGLGKTYEQYF. The CDR3 DNA is TGTGCCAGCAGGGAGGGGTTAGGGAAAACCTACGAGCAGTACTTC.

V usage is TRBV9 and J usage is TRBJ2-2; D uncertain. From germline, CDR1 is SGDLS and CDR2 YYNGEE. V lost 4 bases, J lost 6 bases, and 10 bases lay in between. This CDR3 has 13 residues. CDR3 residues: CASSLQISGELFF. CDR3 nucleotides: TGTGCCAGCAGCCTTCAGATTTCCGGGGAGCTGTTTTTT.

This sequence joins TRBV12-3 or TRBV12-4 and TRBJ2-2, with TRBD1 as a possible D gene (5 bases). The CDR3 length is 13 residues. Trimming took off 3 bases at V and 5 bases at J, with 7 bases between the two ends. This CDR3 is CASSFKGTGELFF. The CDR3 DNA sequence: TGTGCCAGCAGTTTTAAGGGGACCGGGGAGCTGTTTTTT.

The V and J genes are TRBV3-1 (or the pseudogene TRBV3-2) and TRBJ2-3; a weak D match, TRBD1 (5 bases). CDR1 and CDR2 from the germline V gene are LGHDT and YNNKEL (reference sequence). This CDR3 region has 14 residues. Deletions cut 4 bases from V and 0 bases from J, with 8 bases between. CDR3: CASSRTLSTDTQYF. For the CDR3, the DNA is TGTGCCAGCAGCCGGACACTAAGCACAGATACGCAGTATTTT.

The V call is TRBV25-1, the J call TRBJ2-7; the match to TRBD2 covers 10 bases. The CDR3 sequence is 14 residues long. Per germline, CDR1 MGHDK and CDR2 SYGVNS. The V and J ends lost 6 bases and 4 bases, in that order; junction bases with no gene match: 6. The CDR3 coding sequence is TGTGCCAGCAGCGGTAGCGGGAGGTCGTACGAGCAGTACTTC. It is translated as CASSGSGRSYEQYF.

V and J are TRBV2 and TRBJ2-5, with 9 bases lining up with TRBD2. Per germline, CDR1 SNHLY and CDR2 FYNNEI. Trimming removed 8 bases from V and 1 base from J; junction bases left unmatched: 8. There are 15 residues in the CDR3. The CDR3 DNA sequence: TGTGCCAGCTCCCAACTAGCGGGCTCCCAAGAGACCCAGTACTTC. Its protein product is CASSQLAGSQETQYF.

This chain joins TRBV7-6 and TRBJ1-5; a weak D match, TRBD1 (5 bases). Trimming stripped 1 base from V and 5 bases from J, with 15 bases between. The CDR3 extends over 16 amino acids. Germline assignment: CDR1 SGHVS and CDR2 FNYEAQ. CDR3: CASSLGLRAGDQPQHF. CDR3 coding DNA: TGTGCCAGCAGCTTAGGTCTTCGTGCGGGGGATCAGCCCCAGCATTTT.

This sequence joins TRBV14 and TRBJ2-1, with 9 positions matching TRBD2. CDR1 is SGHDN and CDR2 is FVKESK in the germline V gene. CDR3 length: 19 residues. With 0 bases clipped from V and 1 base from J, the junction kept 10 bases outside the gene matches. Written as DNA, the CDR3 is TGTGCCAGCAGCCAAGAACGCAGCGGGGGGCTACTATCCTACAATGAGCAGTTCTTC. Protein: CASSQERSGGLLSYNEQFF. Based on the CDR3 plus reference TRBV14 and TRBJ2-1, the full variable domain is EAGVTQFPSHSVIEKGQTVTLRCDPISGHDNLYWYRRVMGKEIKFLLHFVKESKQDESGMPNNRFLAERTGGTYSTLKVQPAELEDSGVYFCASSQERSGGLLSYNEQFFGPGTRLTVL.

The V call is TRBV18, the J call TRBJ1-1; TRBD1 matches 7 bases. The CDR3 loop spans 15 amino acids. J lost 0 bases, V lost 2 bases, and 3 bases had no gene match. CDR1 is KGHSH and CDR2 is LQKENI in the germline V gene. The CDR3 is CASSPDRAMNTEAFF. The CDR3 DNA reads TGTGCCAGCTCACCAGACAGGGCGATGAACACTGAAGCTTTCTTT.

This clone was seen just once. This chain links TRBV5-5 with TRBJ1-1; D might be TRBD1 (6 bases). Germline CDR1 and CDR2: SGHKS and YYEKEE (reference sequence). The CDR3 is made up of 15 amino acids. The V end lost 2 bases, the J end lost 5 bases, and 16 bases lay between the germline ends. The CDR3 sequence is CASSFLEGVQTEAFF. CDR3 DNA: TGTGCCAGCAGCTTTCTCGAGGGGGTACAAACTGAAGCTTTCTTT.

The chain is built from TRBV12-3 or TRBV12-4 and TRBJ1-2, with D perhaps matching TRBD1 (6 bases). V gave up 3 bases and J gave up 4 bases, with 9 bases separating them. The CDR3 spans 13 residues. CDR3 sequence: CASSFAGAYGYTF. The CDR3 nucleotides read TGTGCCAGCAGTTTCGCGGGGGCCTATGGCTACACCTTC.

V gene TRBV12-5 combines with J gene TRBJ2-2; TRBD1 matches 8 bases. The V segment lost 7 bases and the J segment 7 bases; nucleotides outside the gene matches: 8. The CDR3 loop spans 14 amino acids. Germline loops: CDR1 LGHNT, CDR2 FRNRAP. The CDR3 is CASALDRALGELFF. The CDR3 nucleotides read TGTGCTAGTGCCCTGGACAGGGCGCTCGGGGAGCTGTTTTTT.

V gene TRBV19 combines with J gene TRBJ1-2; D is unresolved. The V gene lost 1 base and the J gene lost 2 bases, with 11 bases spanning the gap. Germline assignment: CDR1 LNHDA and CDR2 SQIVND (reference sequence). The length of the CDR3 is 15 residues. In nucleotides, the CDR3 is TGTGCCAGTAGTATAGTGGAGACGGGGAACTATGGCTACACCTTC. This codes for CASSIVETGNYGYTF.